The rows below give T cell receptor beta chains drawn from one sample of a study of Graves' ophthalmopathy and Graves' hyperthyroidism. TCRdb itself ran the multiplex PCR reads through MiXCR, one entry per CDR3 protein. This table has about 620,000 distinct CDR3 sequences, about a fifth appearing once. The sequenced material came from peripheral blood. The receptors derive from a young woman with stable Graves' hyperthyroidism. Some clones in this sample may be carry-over from other donors' samples. CDR3s include the opening cysteine and the closing phenylalanine or tryptophan. Each record gives: D gene, V gene, J gene, CDR3 length, clone size, CDR3 DNA, CDR3 protein. A D gene is named only where the DNA matches it firmly. Where a row states a size, it is once, few, many or the class of an expanded clone; other rows omit it.

-	TRBV7-3	TRBJ2-7	19	-	TGTGCCAGCAGCTTCTTTTACCGGCCCATCGGCGGTACCGGGTACGAGCAGTACTTC	CASSFFYRPIGGTGYEQYF
TRBD1	TRBV20-1	TRBJ1-2	13	many	TGCAGTGCCCAGGGGGGCAGACTCTATGGCTACACCTTC	CSAQGGRLYGYTF
-	TRBV5-1	TRBJ2-7	15	-	TGCGCCAGCAGCCCTCGGTCTGGGGAAAGCTACGAGCAGTACTTC	CASSPRSGESYEQYF
-	TRBV7-2	TRBJ2-5	15	many	TGTGCCAGCAGCTTAGCTGGTACAGGCCAAGAGACCCAGTACTTC	CASSLAGTGQETQYF
-	TRBV7-2	TRBJ2-5	12	-	TGTGCCAGCAGCCAGACTTTCGAGACCCAGTACTTC	CASSQTFETQYF
-	TRBV7-2	TRBJ2-7	13	-	TGTGCCAGCAGCCCATGGACACTCTACGAGCAGTACTTC	CASSPWTLYEQYF
-	TRBV3-1	TRBJ1-6	14	-	TGTGCCAGCAGCCAGATGGCGCGTAATTCACCCCTCCACTTT	CASSQMARNSPLHF
-	TRBV6-5	TRBJ1-2	15	-	TGTGCCAGCAGTTTCGGGGCTAGGCTTAACTATGGCTACACCTTC	CASSFGARLNYGYTF
-	TRBV18	TRBJ1-2	15	-	TGTGCCAGCTCACAAAACGGAAGTCCTAACTATGGCTACACCTTC	CASSQNGSPNYGYTF
-	TRBV7-2	TRBJ1-2	13	-	TGTGCCAGCAGCTTAGGGGGGCATGATGGCTACACCTTC	CASSLGGHDGYTF
-	TRBV5-1	TRBJ1-1	13	many	TGCGCCAGCAGTCACAATGGAGACACTGAAGCTTTCTTT	CASSHNGDTEAFF
-	TRBV5-1	TRBJ2-2	13	many	TGCGCCAGCAGCTCAACTAGGACCGGGGAGCTGTTTTTT	CASSSTRTGELFF
-	TRBV6-5	TRBJ1-5	16	many	TGTGCCAGCAGTTACTCAGGGGCTAGGAGCAATCAGCCCCAGCATTTT	CASSYSGARSNQPQHF
-	TRBV29-1	TRBJ2-5	11	-	TGCAGCGTTGGTGGGGATGGGACCCAGTACTTC	CSVGGDGTQYF
-	TRBV30	TRBJ2-7	12	many	TGTGCCTGGAGTGCTCCAGGGGACGAGCAGTACTTC	CAWSAPGDEQYF
TRBD2	TRBV20-1	TRBJ2-5	16	many	TGCAGTGCAAGGCCGGCTAGCGGCAGTTGGGAGGAGACCCAGTACTTC	CSARPASGSWEETQYF
TRBD1	TRBV6-1	TRBJ1-2	13	many	TGTGCCAGCAGAAATACACAGGGGTGGGGCTACACCTTC	CASRNTQGWGYTF
TRBD1	TRBV18	TRBJ1-2	15	-	TGTGCCAGCTCACCACAGGGGGCTGTTGTCAGTGGCTACACCTTC	CASSPQGAVVSGYTF
TRBD2	TRBV25-1	TRBJ2-7	13	few	TGTGCCTCCAAAAGGGCTAGCGGTTACGAGCAGTACTTC	CASKRASGYEQYF
-	TRBV20-1	TRBJ2-7	15	-	TGCAGTGCTAGGAGGGACACCGGCAGTGGTTACGAGCAGTACTTC	CSARRDTGSGYEQYF
-	TRBV20-1	TRBJ2-4	17	-	TGCAGTGCTAGCGAACAGGGATCTCTCCTAGCCAAAAACATTCAGTACTTC	CSASEQGSLLAKNIQYF
TRBD1	TRBV28	TRBJ2-7	15	many	TGTGCCAGCAGTTTCCGGACAGGGGGGATCTACGAGCAGTACTTC	CASSFRTGGIYEQYF
-	TRBV27	TRBJ1-1	13	many	TGTGCCAGCTCCGACCCTCTGGGTGGTGAAGCTTTCTTT	CASSDPLGGEAFF
-	TRBV10-1	TRBJ2-5	13	once	TGCGCCAGCAGTGAATTACCAGGGGAGACCCAGTACTTC	CASSELPGETQYF
-	TRBV4-1	TRBJ2-2	15	many	TGCGCCAGCAGCCAAGATTGGTCTAGCCCCGGGGAGCTGTTTTTT	CASSQDWSSPGELFF
-	TRBV5-1	TRBJ2-7	16	few	TGCGCCAGCAGCTCCCAGGACCCGGGAGACCTGCACGAGCAGTACTTC	CASSSQDPGDLHEQYF
TRBD1	TRBV7-9	TRBJ2-5	14	many	TGTGCCAGCAGCCACAGGGGGCCGGGGGAGACCCAGTACTTC	CASSHRGPGETQYF
-	TRBV4-1	TRBJ1-2	16	-	TGCGCCAGCAGCGTCGGTTCTCGGGGGGCGAACTATGGCTACACCTTC	CASSVGSRGANYGYTF
TRBD2	TRBV28	TRBJ2-5	14	many	TGTGCCAGCAGTTTCACTAGCGAGCAAGAGACCCAGTACTTC	CASSFTSEQETQYF
-	TRBV5-4	TRBJ1-1	16	many	TGTGCCAGCAGCTTGGGTGGAGGGATTTCGAGCACTGAAGCTTTCTTT	CASSLGGGISSTEAFF
TRBD2	TRBV6-1	TRBJ2-6	15	many	TGTGCCAGCAGCGGGAGGGCTAATGGGGCCAACGTCCTGACTTTC	CASSGRANGANVLTF
-	TRBV28	TRBJ1-5	15	-	TGTGCCAGCAGTTTAGGGTGGCTTAGCAATCAGCCCCAGCATTTT	CASSLGWLSNQPQHF
-	TRBV6-2/TRBV6-3	TRBJ1-6	14	many	TGTGCCAGCAGTCAGACAGGTTCGAATTCACCCCTCCACTTT	CASSQTGSNSPLHF
TRBD1	TRBV12-3/TRBV12-4	TRBJ2-7	14	many	TGTGCCAGCACCTCCCCGACAGGGTCGTACGAGCAGTACTTC	CASTSPTGSYEQYF
TRBD2	TRBV12-3/TRBV12-4	TRBJ2-5	13	many	TGTGCCAGCAGTTCGCGGGGGGAAGAGACCCAGTACTTC	CASSSRGEETQYF
TRBD1	TRBV3-1	TRBJ1-5	17	-	TGTGCCAGCAGCCAAGACTACAGGGGAGTTAGCAATCAGCCCCAGCATTTT	CASSQDYRGVSNQPQHF
-	TRBV27	TRBJ2-7	13	few	TGTGCCAGCAGTTTTGTGGCGGGCTACGAGCAGTACTTC	CASSFVAGYEQYF
TRBD1	TRBV28	TRBJ1-5	14	-	TGTGCCAGCAGTCCGCGACAGGGCGATCAGCCCCAGCGTTTT	CASSPRQGDQPQRF
-	TRBV11-2	TRBJ1-1	14	many	TGTGCCAGCAGCTTACTAAGTGGGGGGACTGAAGCTTTCTTT	CASSLLSGGTEAFF
TRBD1	TRBV28	TRBJ1-5	14	few	TGTGCCAGCAGTGAAGGGGGCATTAATCAGCCCCAGCATTTT	CASSEGGINQPQHF
TRBD1	TRBV5-1	TRBJ1-2	14	-	TGCGCCAGCAGTCGTGCAGGGGGCAGAGGTGGCTACACCTTC	CASSRAGGRGGYTF
-	TRBV6-1	TRBJ2-5	14	many	TGTGCCAGCAGTGAAGGAGGGATTCAAGAGACCCAGTACTTC	CASSEGGIQETQYF